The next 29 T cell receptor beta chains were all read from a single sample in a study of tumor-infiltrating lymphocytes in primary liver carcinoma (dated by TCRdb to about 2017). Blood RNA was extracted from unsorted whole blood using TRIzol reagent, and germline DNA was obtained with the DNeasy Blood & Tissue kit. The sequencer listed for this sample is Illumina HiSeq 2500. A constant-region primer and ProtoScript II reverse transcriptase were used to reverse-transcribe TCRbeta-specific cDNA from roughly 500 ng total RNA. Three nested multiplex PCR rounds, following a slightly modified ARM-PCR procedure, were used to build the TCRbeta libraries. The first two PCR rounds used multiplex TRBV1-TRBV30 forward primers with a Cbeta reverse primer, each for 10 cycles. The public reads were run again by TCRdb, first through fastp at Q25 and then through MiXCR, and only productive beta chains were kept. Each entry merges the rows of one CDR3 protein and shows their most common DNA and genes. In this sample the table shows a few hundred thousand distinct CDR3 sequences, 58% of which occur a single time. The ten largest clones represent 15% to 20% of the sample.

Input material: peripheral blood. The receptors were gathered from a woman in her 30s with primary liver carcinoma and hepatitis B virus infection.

The DNA of the CDR3 is TGTGCCAGCAGCTTGGAGCCCGGCAATGGCTACACCTTC. As protein: CASSLEPGNGYTF. The chain couples TRBV11-2 to TRBJ1-2; D is unresolved. In germline, CDR1 is SGHAT, CDR2 FQNNGV. The CDR3 has 13 residues. The ends were cut back, 3 bases at V and 6 bases at J, with 11 bases in the middle.

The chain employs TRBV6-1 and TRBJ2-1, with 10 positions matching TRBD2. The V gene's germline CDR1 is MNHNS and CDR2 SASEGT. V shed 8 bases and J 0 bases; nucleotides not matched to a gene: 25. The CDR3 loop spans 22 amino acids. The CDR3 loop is CASRHVRGLGASSGSSYNEQFF. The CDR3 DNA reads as TGTGCCAGCCGACACGTGCGAGGACTGGGGGCGTCTAGCGGGAGCTCCTACAATGAGCAGTTCTTC.

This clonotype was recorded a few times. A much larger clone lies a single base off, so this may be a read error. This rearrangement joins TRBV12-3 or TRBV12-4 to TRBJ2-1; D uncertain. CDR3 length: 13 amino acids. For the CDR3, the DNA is TGTGCCAGCAGTTTTCAATCCTACAATGAGCAGTCCTTC. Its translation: CASSFQSYNEQSF.

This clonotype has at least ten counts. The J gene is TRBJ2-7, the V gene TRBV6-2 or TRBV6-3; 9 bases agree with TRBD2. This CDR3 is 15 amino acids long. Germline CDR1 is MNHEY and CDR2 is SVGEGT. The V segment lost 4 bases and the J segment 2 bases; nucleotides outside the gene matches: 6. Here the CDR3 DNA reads TGTGCCAGCAGTTCAACTAGCGGGTCAACCTACGAGCAGTACTTC. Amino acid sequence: CASSSTSGSTYEQYF.

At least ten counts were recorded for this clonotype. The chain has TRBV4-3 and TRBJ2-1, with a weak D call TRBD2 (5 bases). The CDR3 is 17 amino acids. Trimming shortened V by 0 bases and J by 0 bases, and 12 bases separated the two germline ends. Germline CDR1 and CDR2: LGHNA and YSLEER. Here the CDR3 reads CASSQDVAGGSYNEQFF. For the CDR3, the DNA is TGCGCCAGCAGCCAAGATGTTGCGGGCGGCTCCTACAATGAGCAGTTCTTC.

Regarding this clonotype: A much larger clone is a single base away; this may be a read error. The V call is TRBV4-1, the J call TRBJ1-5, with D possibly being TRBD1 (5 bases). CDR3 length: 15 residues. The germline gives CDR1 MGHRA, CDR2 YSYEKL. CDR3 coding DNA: TGCGCCAGCAGCCAAGCTGGGGGTGGCAAACAGCCCCAGCATTTT. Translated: CASSQAGGGKQPQHF.

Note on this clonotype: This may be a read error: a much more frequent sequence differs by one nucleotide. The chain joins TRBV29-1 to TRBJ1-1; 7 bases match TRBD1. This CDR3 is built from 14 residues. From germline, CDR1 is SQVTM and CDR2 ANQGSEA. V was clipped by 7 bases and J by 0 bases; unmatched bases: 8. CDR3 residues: CSAETGILNTEAFF. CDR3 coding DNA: TGCAGCGCGGAGACAGGGATCTTGAACACTGAAGCTTTCTTT.

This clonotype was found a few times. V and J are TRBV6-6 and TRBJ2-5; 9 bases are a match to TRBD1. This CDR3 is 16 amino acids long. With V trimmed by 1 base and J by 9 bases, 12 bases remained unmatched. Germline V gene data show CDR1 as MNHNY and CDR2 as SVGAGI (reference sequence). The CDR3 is CASSYLGQGQEMAQYF. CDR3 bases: TGTGCCAGCAGTTACTTGGGACAGGGTCAAGAGATGGCCCAGTACTTC.

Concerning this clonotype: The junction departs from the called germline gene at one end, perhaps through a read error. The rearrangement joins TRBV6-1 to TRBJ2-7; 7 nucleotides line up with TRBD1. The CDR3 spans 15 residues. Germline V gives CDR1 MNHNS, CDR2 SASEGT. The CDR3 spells CTSSRGQGEIYEQYF. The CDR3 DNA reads TGTACCAGCAGCCGTGGGCAGGGGGAAATCTACGAGCAGTACTTC.

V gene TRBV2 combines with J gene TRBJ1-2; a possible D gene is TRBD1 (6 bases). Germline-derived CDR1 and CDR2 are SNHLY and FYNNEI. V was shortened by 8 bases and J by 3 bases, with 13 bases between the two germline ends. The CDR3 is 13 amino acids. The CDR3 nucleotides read TGTGCCAGCGCCGGACAGAGACACTATGGCTACACCTTC. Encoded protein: CASAGQRHYGYTF.

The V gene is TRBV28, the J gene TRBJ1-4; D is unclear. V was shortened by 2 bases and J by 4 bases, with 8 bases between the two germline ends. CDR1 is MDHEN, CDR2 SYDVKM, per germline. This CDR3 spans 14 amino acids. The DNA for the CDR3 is TGTGCCAGCAGTTTAGGCTCAAATAATGAAAAACTGTTTTTT. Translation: CASSLGSNNEKLFF.

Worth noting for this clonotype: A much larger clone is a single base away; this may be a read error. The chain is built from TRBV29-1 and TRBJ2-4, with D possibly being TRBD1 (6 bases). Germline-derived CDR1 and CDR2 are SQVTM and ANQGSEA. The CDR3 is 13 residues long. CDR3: CSVDSSAKNVQYF. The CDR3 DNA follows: TGCAGCGTGGACAGTTCAGCCAAAAACGTTCAGTACTTC.

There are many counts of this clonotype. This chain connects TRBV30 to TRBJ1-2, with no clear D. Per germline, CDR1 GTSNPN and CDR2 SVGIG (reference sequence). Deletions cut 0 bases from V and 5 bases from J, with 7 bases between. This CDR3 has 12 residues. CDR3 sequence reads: CAWSVRGYGYTF. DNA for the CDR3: TGTGCCTGGAGTGTACGGGGTTATGGCTACACCTTC.

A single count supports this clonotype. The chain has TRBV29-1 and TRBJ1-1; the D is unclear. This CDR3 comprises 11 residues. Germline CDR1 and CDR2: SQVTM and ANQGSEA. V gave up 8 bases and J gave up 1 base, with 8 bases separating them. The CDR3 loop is CSTTQNTEAFF. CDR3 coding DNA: TGCAGCACAACTCAGAACACTGAAGCTTTCTTT. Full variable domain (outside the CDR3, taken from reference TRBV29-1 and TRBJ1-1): SAVISQKPSRDICQRGTSLTIQCQVDSQVTMMFWYRQQPGQSLTLIATANQGSEATYESGFVIDKFPISRPNLTFSTLTVSNMSPEDSSIYLCSTTQNTEAFFGQGTRLTVV.

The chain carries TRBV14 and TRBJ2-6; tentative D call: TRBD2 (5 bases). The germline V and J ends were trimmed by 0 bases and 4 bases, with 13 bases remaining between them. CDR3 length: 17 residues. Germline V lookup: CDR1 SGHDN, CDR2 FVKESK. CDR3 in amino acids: CASSQDRGTGGANVLTF. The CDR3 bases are TGTGCCAGCAGCCAAGATCGGGGAACGGGGGGGGCCAACGTCCTGACTTTC. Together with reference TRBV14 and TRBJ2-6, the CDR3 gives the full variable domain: EAGVTQFPSHSVIEKGQTVTLRCDPISGHDNLYWYRRVMGKEIKFLLHFVKESKQDESGMPNNRFLAERTGGTYSTLKVQPAELEDSGVYFCASSQDRGTGGANVLTFGAGSRLTVL.

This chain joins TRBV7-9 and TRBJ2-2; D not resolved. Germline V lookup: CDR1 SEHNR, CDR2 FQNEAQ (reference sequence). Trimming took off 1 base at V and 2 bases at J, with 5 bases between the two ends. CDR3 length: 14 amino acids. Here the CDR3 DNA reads TGTGCCAGCAGCTTAGGGGATAACACCGGGGAGCTGTTTTTT. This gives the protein CASSLGDNTGELFF.

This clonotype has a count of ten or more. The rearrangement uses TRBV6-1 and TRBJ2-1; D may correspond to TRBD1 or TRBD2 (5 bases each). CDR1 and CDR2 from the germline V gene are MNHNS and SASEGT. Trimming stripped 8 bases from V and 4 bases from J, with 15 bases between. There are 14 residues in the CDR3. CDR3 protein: CASGETARYNEQFF. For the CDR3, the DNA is TGTGCCAGCGGGGAGACAGCGCGTTACAATGAGCAGTTCTTC.

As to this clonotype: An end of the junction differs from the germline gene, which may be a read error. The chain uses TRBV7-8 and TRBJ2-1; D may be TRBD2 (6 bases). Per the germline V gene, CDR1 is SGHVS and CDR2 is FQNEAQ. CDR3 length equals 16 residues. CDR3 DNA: TGTGCCAGCAGCCTAACTAGCAGGCCTTCCTACGATGAGCAGTTCTTC. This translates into CASSLTSRPSYDEQFF. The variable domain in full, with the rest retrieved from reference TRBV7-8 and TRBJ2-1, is GAGVSQSPRYKVAKRGQDVALRCDPISGHVSLFWYQQALGQGPEFLTYFQNEAQLDKSGLPSDRFFAERPEGSVSTLKIQRTQQEDSAVYLCASSLTSRPSYDEQFFGPGTRLTVL.

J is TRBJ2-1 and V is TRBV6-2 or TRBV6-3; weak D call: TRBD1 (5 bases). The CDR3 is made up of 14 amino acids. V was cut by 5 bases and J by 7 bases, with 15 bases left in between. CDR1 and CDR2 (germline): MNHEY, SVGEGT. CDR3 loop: CASSPTTVMNEQFF. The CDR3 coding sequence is TGTGCCAGCAGTCCGACGACAGTTATGAATGAGCAGTTCTTC.

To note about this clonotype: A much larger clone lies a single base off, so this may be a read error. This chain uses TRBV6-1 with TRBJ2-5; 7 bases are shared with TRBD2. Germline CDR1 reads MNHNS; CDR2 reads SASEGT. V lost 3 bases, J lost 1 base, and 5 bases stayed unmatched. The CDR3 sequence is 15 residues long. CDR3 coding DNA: TGTGCCAGCAGTGACGGACTAGTGAGCCAAGAGACCCAGTACTTC. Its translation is CASSDGLVSQETQYF.

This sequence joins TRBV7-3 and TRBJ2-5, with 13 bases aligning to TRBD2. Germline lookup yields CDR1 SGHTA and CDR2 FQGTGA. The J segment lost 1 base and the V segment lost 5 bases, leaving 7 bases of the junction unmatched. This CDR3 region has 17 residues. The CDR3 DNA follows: TGTGCCAGCAGCAACGGACTAGCGGGAGTAAGCCAAGAGACCCAGTACTTC. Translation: CASSNGLAGVSQETQYF.

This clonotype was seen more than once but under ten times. In DNA form, the CDR3 reads TGTGCCAGCAGCCTTAGCGTCCTAGGCACAGATACGCAGTATTTT. Protein sequence: CASSLSVLGTDTQYF. The rearrangement links TRBV7-8 to TRBJ2-3; maybe TRBD2 (5 bases). This CDR3 region has 15 residues. From germline, CDR1 is SGHVS and CDR2 FQNEAQ. V shed 5 bases and J shed 1 base, with 13 bases lying between them.

CDR3 nucleotides: TGTGCCAGCAGTTCCTGGGACGGCTACTCCTACGAGCAGTACTTC. Its protein product is CASSSWDGYSYEQYF. This chain links TRBV6-5 with TRBJ2-7; D is tentatively TRBD1 or TRBD2 (5 bases each). This CDR3 has 15 residues. V lost 4 bases to trimming and J lost 0 bases, with 13 bases between them. Germline CDR1 reads MNHEY; CDR2 reads SVGAGI.

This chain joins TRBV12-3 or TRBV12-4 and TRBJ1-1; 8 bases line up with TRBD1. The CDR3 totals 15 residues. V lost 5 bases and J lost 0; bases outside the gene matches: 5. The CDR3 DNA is TGTGCCAGCAGTCAGGGGGCGTGGGTGAACACTGAAGCTTTCTTT. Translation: CASSQGAWVNTEAFF.

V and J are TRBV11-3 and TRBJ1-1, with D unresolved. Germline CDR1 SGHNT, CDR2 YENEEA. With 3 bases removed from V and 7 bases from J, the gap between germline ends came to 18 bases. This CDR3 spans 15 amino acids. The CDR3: CASSFAAGSTIEAFF. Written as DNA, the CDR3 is TGTGCCAGCAGCTTCGCCGCTGGTTCGACGATTGAAGCTTTCTTT.

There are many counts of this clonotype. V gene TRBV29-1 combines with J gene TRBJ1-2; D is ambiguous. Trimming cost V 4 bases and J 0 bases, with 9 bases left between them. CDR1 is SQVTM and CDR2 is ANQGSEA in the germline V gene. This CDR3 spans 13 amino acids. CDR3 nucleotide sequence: TGCAGCGTTGCGCACCTTTCTAACTATGGCTACACCTTC. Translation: CSVAHLSNYGYTF. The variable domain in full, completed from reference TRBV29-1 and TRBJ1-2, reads SAVISQKPSRDICQRGTSLTIQCQVDSQVTMMFWYRQQPGQSLTLIATANQGSEATYESGFVIDKFPISRPNLTFSTLTVSNMSPEDSSIYLCSVAHLSNYGYTFGSGTRLTVV.

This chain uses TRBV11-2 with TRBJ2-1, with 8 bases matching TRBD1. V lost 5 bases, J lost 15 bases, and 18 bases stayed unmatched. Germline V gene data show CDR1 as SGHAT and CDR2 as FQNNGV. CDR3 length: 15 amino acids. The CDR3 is CASSAGQGPFAVRFF. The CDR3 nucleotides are TGTGCCAGCAGCGCTGGACAGGGCCCATTTGCTGTGCGGTTCTTC.

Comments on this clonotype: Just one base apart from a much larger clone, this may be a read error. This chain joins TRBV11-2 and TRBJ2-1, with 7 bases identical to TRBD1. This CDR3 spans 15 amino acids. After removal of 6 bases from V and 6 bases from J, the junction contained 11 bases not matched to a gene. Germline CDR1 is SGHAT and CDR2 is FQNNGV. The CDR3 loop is CASSSTRTGSNEQFF. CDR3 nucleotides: TGTGCCAGCAGTTCCACCCGGACAGGCTCCAATGAGCAGTTCTTC.

CDR3 sequence reads: CAWDVHTGGVQETQYF. The CDR3 coding sequence is TGTGCCTGGGATGTACACACCGGGGGGGTCCAAGAGACCCAGTACTTC. J is TRBJ2-5 and V is TRBV30; TRBD2 matches at 8 bases. Germline V gives CDR1 GTSNPN, CDR2 SVGIG (reference sequence). The CDR3 loop spans 16 amino acids. The junction had 12 bases not matched to a gene; V was cut back by 5 bases and J by 1 base.